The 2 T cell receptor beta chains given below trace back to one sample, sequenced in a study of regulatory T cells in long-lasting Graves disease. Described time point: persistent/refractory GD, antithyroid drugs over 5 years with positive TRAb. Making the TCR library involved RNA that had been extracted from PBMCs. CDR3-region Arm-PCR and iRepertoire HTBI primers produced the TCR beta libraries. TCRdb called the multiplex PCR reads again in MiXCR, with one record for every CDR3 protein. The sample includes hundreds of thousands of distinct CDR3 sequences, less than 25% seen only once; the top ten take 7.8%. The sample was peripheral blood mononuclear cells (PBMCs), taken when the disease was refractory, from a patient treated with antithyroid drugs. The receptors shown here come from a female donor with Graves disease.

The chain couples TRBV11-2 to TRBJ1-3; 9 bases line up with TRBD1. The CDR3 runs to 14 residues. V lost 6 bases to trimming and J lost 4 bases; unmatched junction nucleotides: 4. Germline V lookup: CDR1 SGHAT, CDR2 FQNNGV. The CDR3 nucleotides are TGTGCCAGCAGGACCGGGACAGGGGGAAACACCATATATTTT. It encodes CASRTGTGGNTIYF.

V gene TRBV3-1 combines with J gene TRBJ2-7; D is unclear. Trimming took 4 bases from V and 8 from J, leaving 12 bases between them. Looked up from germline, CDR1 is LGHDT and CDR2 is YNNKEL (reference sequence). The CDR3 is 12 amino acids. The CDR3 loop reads CASSLGSTQQYF. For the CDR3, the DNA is TGTGCCAGCAGCCTCGGGTCCACTCAGCAGTACTTC.